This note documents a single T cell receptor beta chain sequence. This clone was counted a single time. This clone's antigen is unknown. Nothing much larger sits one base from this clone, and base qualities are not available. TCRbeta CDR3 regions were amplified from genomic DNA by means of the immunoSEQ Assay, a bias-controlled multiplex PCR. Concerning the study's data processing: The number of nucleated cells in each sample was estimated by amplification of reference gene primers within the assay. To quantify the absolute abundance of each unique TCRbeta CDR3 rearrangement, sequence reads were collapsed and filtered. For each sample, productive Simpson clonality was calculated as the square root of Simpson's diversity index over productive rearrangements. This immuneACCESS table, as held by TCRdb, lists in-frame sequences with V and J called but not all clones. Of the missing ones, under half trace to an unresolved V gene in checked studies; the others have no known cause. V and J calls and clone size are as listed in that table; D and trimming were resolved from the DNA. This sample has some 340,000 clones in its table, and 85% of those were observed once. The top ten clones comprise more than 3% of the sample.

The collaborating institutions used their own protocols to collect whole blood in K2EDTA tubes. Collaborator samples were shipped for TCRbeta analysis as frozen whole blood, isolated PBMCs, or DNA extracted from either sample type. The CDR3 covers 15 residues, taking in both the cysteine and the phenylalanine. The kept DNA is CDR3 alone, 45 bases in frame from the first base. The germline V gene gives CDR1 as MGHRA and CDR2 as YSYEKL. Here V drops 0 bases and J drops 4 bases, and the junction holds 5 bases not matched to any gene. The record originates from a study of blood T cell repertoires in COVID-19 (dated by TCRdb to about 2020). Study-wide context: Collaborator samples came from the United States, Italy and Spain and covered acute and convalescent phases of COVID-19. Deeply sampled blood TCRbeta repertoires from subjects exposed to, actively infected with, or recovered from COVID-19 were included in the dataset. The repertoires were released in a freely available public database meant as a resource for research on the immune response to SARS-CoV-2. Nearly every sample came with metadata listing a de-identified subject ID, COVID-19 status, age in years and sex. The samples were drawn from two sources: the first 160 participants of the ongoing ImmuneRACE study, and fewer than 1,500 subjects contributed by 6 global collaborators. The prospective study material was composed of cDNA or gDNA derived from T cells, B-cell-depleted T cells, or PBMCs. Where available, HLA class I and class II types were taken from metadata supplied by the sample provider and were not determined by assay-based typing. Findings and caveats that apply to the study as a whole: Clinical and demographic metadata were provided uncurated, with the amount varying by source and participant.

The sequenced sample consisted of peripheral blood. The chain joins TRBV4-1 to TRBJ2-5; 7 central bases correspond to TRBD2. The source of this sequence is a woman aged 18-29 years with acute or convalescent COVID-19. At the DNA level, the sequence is TGCGCCAGCAGCCAAGATACACTAGCGATAGAGACCCAGTACTTC. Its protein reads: CASSQDTLAIETQYF.